This TCR beta chain was found in a study of T cells in localized non-small cell lung cancer. Study-level points and caveats: Adjacent uninvolved lung had the highest clonality, suggesting focused antigen responses. Among the top 100 tumor clones, a median approximately 60 appeared in adjacent lung. One tumor region alone was sequenced, and heterogeneity therefore remains possible. Patients showing higher blood T cell density tended to see longer overall survival.

V lost 3 bases to trimming and J lost 5 bases; unmatched junction nucleotides: 18. The CDR3 has 19 amino acids. The V gene's germline CDR1 is LNHDA and CDR2 SQIVND (reference sequence). Only in-frame clones appear in the TCRdb table, and some are missing; sequencing was by immunoSEQ multiplex PCR. The data contain about 26,000 clones, 70% to 90% of them singletons. Concerning this clone itself: Its antigen is still unknown.

The sequenced sample was peripheral blood, obtained before any cancer treatment. The J gene is TRBJ2-5, the V gene TRBV19, with 10 bases identical to TRBD1. The receptor was derived from a female donor over 55 with stage II squamous cell lung carcinoma. CDR3 coding DNA: TGTGCCAGTAGTATTCGGTCGGGCCTCTCAGACAGGGGGCCGGAGACCCAGTACTTC. Protein: CASSIRSGLSDRGPETQYF. The whole variable domain, remainder taken from reference TRBV19 and TRBJ2-5, is DGGITQSPKYLFRKEGQNVTLSCEQNLNHDAMYWYRQDPGQGLRLIYYSQIVNDFQKGDIAEGYSVSREKKESFPLTVTSAQKNPTAFYLCASSIRSGLSDRGPETQYFGPGTRLLVL.